Following are 19 T cell receptor beta chains from one sample sequenced in a study of T cell responses to AZD1222 COVID-19 vaccine. Sequencing was performed with immunoSEQ multiplex PCR; in TCRdb, only in-frame clones are kept and a portion is missing. The sample has 95,000 to 130,000 clones; 93% are singletons. This specimen was peripheral blood, taken on day 0 of AZD1222 vaccination. Receptors were obtained from an adult in good health.

In this sample, this clone turned up once. The CDR3 DNA sequence: TGCGCCAGCAGCTTGACCGGGACAGGGCCTGAAAAACTGTTTTTT. This gives the protein CASSLTGTGPEKLFF. The chain has TRBV5-1 and TRBJ1-4, with TRBD1 matching 9 bases. Per germline, CDR1 SGHRS and CDR2 YFSETQ. CDR3 length equals 15 residues. V lost 1 base to trimming and J lost 7 bases; unmatched junction nucleotides: 5.

The chain couples TRBV2 to TRBJ1-2; 7 nucleotides line up with TRBD1. In germline, CDR1 is SNHLY, CDR2 FYNNEI. J gave up 5 bases and V 5 bases, and 20 bases lay outside the gene matches. The length of the CDR3 is 18 residues. The CDR3 nucleotides are TGTGCCAGCAGTCCCCTACGACCTGCACAGGGGCCAAGGTATGGCTACACCTTC. The encoded protein is CASSPLRPAQGPRYGYTF. Full variable domain (remainder filled in from reference TRBV2 and TRBJ1-2): EPEVTQTPSHQVTQMGQEVILRCVPISNHLYFYWYRQILGQKVEFLVSFYNNEISEKSEIFDDQFSVERPDGSNFTLKIRSTKLEDSAMYFCASSPLRPAQGPRYGYTFGSGTRLTVV.

This clone was seen only once. The genes are TRBV7-2 and TRBJ2-7; D is unresolved. CDR1 is SGHTA and CDR2 is FQGNSA in the germline V gene. The V end was cut by 2 bases, the J end by 6 bases, with 14 bases between. The CDR3 length is 14 residues. In DNA form, the CDR3 reads TGTGCCAGCAGCTTAACTGCACGGCCACCCGAGCAGTACTTC. Protein product: CASSLTARPPEQYF. Filled out from reference TRBV7-2 and TRBJ2-7, the complete variable domain reads GAGVSQSPSNKVTEKGKDVELRCDPISGHTALYWYRQSLGQGLEFLIYFQGNSAPDKSGLPSDRFSAERTGGSVSTLTIQRTQQEDSAVYLCASSLTARPPEQYFGPGTRLTVT.

The CDR3 nucleotides read TGCAGCGACTGTCCGAGGGGGGAGCGTGGGGGGTCATACTCACCCCTCCACTTT. Translated, it gives CSDCPRGERGGSYSPLHF. The V and J genes are TRBV29-1 and TRBJ1-6, with a possible D match to TRBD1 (6 bases). Trimming left V 7 bases short and J 10 bases short, with 32 bases between. The germline gives CDR1 SQVTM, CDR2 ANQGSEA. The CDR3 has 18 amino acids.

This chain connects TRBV18 to TRBJ1-2; D perhaps matches TRBD1 (6 bases). Trimming left V 2 bases short and J 7 bases short, with 11 bases between. This CDR3 has 13 residues. Per germline, CDR1 KGHSH and CDR2 LQKENI. The chain's CDR3 is CASSPNTGPGYTF. The CDR3 DNA follows: TGTGCCAGCTCACCAAACACAGGGCCTGGCTACACCTTC.

V usage is TRBV12-3 or TRBV12-4 and J usage is TRBJ1-2; D gene uncertain. The germline V and J ends were trimmed by 3 bases and 1 base, with 6 bases remaining between them. The length of the CDR3 is 13 residues. The CDR3 region has the DNA TGTGCCAGCAGTTTTCGGGATAACTATGGCTACACCTTC. It encodes CASSFRDNYGYTF.

The chain carries TRBV28 and TRBJ1-3; possible D gene TRBD1, 5 bases. Trimming removed 5 bases at V and 4 bases at J, with 15 bases between. CDR3 size: 15 residues. Looked up from germline, CDR1 is MDHEN and CDR2 is SYDVKM. The CDR3 protein is CASSGAGIVGNTIYF. The CDR3 bases are TGTGCCAGCAGTGGGGCAGGGATAGTAGGAAACACCATATATTTT. The full variable domain, with the rest looked up from reference TRBV28 and TRBJ1-3, is DVKVTQSSRYLVKRTGEKVFLECVQDMDHENMFWYRQDPGLGLRLIYFSYDVKMKEKGDIPEGYSVSREKKERFSLILESASTNQTSMYLCASSGAGIVGNTIYFGEGSWLTVV.

The chain uses TRBV4-1 and TRBJ2-5; 9 positions agree with TRBD2. This CDR3 has 16 residues. CDR1 MGHRA and CDR2 YSYEKL come from the germline V gene. The J segment lost 4 bases and the V segment lost 2 bases, leaving 8 bases of the junction unmatched. The CDR3 bases are TGCGCCAGCAGCCAATTCGACTTAGCGGGAGCAGAGACCCAGTACTTC. Encoded protein: CASSQFDLAGAETQYF.

The gene calls are TRBV4-1 and TRBJ2-7, with 7 bases that match TRBD2. J was trimmed by 2 bases and V by 1 base; bases with no gene match: 5. CDR1 and CDR2 from the germline V gene are MGHRA and YSYEKL. The CDR3 totals 15 residues. The CDR3 DNA is TGCGCCAGCAGCCAAGTTCCGACTAGCCCCTACGAGCAGTACTTC. Translated: CASSQVPTSPYEQYF.

The J gene is TRBJ2-7, the V gene TRBV7-8, with unresolved D. V dropped 3 bases and J dropped 2 bases, with 11 bases sitting between them. This CDR3 has 14 amino acids. Germline V gene lookup returns CDR1 SGHVS and CDR2 FQNEAQ. The CDR3: CASSFALATYEQYF. For the CDR3, the DNA is TGTGCCAGCAGCTTTGCACTTGCCACCTACGAGCAGTACTTC.

This chain uses TRBV2 with TRBJ1-1; D call uncertain. CDR3 length: 14 residues. V shed 5 bases and J shed 0 bases, with 10 bases lying between them. Germline V gives CDR1 SNHLY, CDR2 FYNNEI. The CDR3 sequence: CASSRTNMNTEAFF. CDR3 in DNA: TGTGCCAGCAGTCGGACGAACATGAACACTGAAGCTTTCTTT.

This sequence joins TRBV27 and TRBJ1-1; tentative D call: TRBD1 (5 bases). This CDR3 is 13 amino acids long. Germline assignment: CDR1 MNHEY and CDR2 SMNVEV (reference sequence). Trimming removed 9 bases at V and 1 base at J, with 12 bases between. CDR3 region: CASPGVPNTEAFF. The CDR3 DNA follows: TGTGCCAGTCCGGGGGTGCCGAACACTGAAGCTTTCTTT.

The chain combines TRBV2 with TRBJ2-3, with D hard to call. Per germline, CDR1 SNHLY and CDR2 FYNNEI. V shed 5 bases and J shed 0 bases, with 9 bases lying between them. The CDR3 covers 14 residues. The CDR3 coding sequence is TGTGCCAGCAGTCTCCTGACTAGCACAGATACGCAGTATTTT. This gives the protein CASSLLTSTDTQYF.

This clone was detected a few times. The chain carries TRBV10-1 and TRBJ1-6; D remains unclear. The CDR3 sequence is 12 residues long. Trimming cost V 3 bases and J 7 bases, with 4 bases left between them. The V gene's germline CDR1 is WNHNN and CDR2 SYGVQD (reference sequence). The CDR3 spells CASSEGNSPLHF. In DNA form, the CDR3 reads TGCGCCAGCAGTGAAGGGAATTCACCCCTCCACTTT.

The J gene is TRBJ2-5, the V gene TRBV11-3; D remains ambiguous. CDR1 and CDR2 from the germline V gene are SGHNT and YENEEA. V was shortened by 4 bases and J by 5 bases, with 8 bases between the two germline ends. The CDR3 covers 12 residues. CDR3 region: CASSSPTETQYF. DNA of the CDR3: TGTGCCAGCAGCTCCCCCACGGAGACCCAGTACTTC.

This clone was counted a single time. The V gene is TRBV6-4, the J gene TRBJ1-1, with TRBD1 as a possible D gene (6 bases). Germline V gene sequence: CDR1 MRHNA, CDR2 SNTAGT. There are 14 residues in the CDR3. V dropped 4 bases and J dropped 4 bases, with 13 bases sitting between them. The CDR3 coding sequence is TGTGCCAGCAGTGTGGAACAGGGAGGCACTGAAGCTTTCTTT. Translated, it gives CASSVEQGGTEAFF.

Only one count was recorded for this clone. CDR3 sequence: CASSLEPLVLNYGYTF. Here the CDR3 DNA reads TGTGCCAGCAGCTTAGAACCTTTAGTGTTAAACTATGGCTACACCTTC. The chain has TRBV7-9 and TRBJ1-2; no clear D gene. Germline values: CDR1 SEHNR, CDR2 FQNEAQ (reference sequence). This CDR3 is 16 amino acids long. Deletions cut 1 base from V and 2 bases from J, with 14 bases between.

V is TRBV27 and J is TRBJ2-3, with D unresolved. Germline lookup yields CDR1 MNHEY and CDR2 SMNVEV (reference sequence). There are 15 residues in the CDR3. V lost 1 base and J lost 0, with 8 bases in between. The DNA of the CDR3 is TGTGCCAGCAGTTTATATGCACTTAGCACAGATACGCAGTATTTT. Amino acid sequence: CASSLYALSTDTQYF.

V gene TRBV10-1 combines with J gene TRBJ2-3; 9 nucleotides line up with TRBD2. The V segment lost 4 bases and the J segment 0 bases; nucleotides outside the gene matches: 5. CDR1 is WNHNN, CDR2 SYGVQD, per germline (reference sequence). The CDR3 length is 16 residues. In nucleotides, the CDR3 is TGCGCCAGCAGTGGACTAGCGGAAGTGAGCACAGATACGCAGTATTTT. Amino acids: CASSGLAEVSTDTQYF.